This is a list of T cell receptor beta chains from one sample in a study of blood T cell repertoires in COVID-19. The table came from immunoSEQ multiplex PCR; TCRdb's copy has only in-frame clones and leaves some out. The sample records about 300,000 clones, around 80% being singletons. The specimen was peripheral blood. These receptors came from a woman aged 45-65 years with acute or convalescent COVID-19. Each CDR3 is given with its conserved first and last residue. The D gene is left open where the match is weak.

cdr3_aa: CASSLDLAGGYNEQFF; d_call: TRBD2; v_call: TRBV7-2
cdr3_aa: CASSGSGTAINEQFF; d_call: TRBD1; v_call: TRBV9
cdr3_aa: CAWSRGPGGTDSPLHF; d_call: TRBD1; v_call: TRBV30
cdr3_aa: CASSSDSRTSGPGELFF; d_call: TRBD2; v_call: TRBV7-2
cdr3_aa: CASRDRGPQTF; d_call: TRBD1; v_call: TRBV6-5
cdr3_aa: CASSSGREWEKLFF; d_call: .; v_call: TRBV7-6
cdr3_aa: CASSGLAGTTEAFF; d_call: .; v_call: TRBV9
cdr3_aa: CAWSPPPGQGDYTF; d_call: .; v_call: TRBV30
cdr3_aa: CASRLGHSNTEAFF; d_call: .; v_call: TRBV10-2
cdr3_aa: CASSFRPRLLTDTQYF; d_call: .; v_call: TRBV27
cdr3_aa: CASSSWALQPLHF; d_call: .; v_call: TRBV12-3/TRBV12-4
cdr3_aa: CASSDTGEGNTIYF; d_call: TRBD1; v_call: TRBV5-6
cdr3_aa: CATSAPGQGRTEAFF; d_call: TRBD1; v_call: TRBV24-1
cdr3_aa: CASSGAGFTDTQYF; d_call: .; v_call: TRBV7-2
cdr3_aa: CASRPDRATYNEQFF; d_call: TRBD1; v_call: TRBV5-8
cdr3_aa: CASSQETGFSYTF; d_call: TRBD1; v_call: TRBV3-1/TRBV3-2
cdr3_aa: CASSFGTTGVLAQYF; d_call: TRBD1; v_call: TRBV5-1
cdr3_aa: CASSPSQGWEQFF; d_call: .; v_call: TRBV7-9
cdr3_aa: CASSSSPGQGLQALHF; d_call: TRBD1; v_call: TRBV5-6
cdr3_aa: CASTRQGRAEAFF; d_call: TRBD1; v_call: TRBV19
cdr3_aa: CASRTGGSYEQYF; d_call: TRBD1; v_call: TRBV19
cdr3_aa: CASRPTRSGNTIYF; d_call: .; v_call: TRBV19
cdr3_aa: CASGPGTSSTDTQYF; d_call: .; v_call: TRBV12-5
cdr3_aa: CASTQDNQPQHF; d_call: .; v_call: TRBV7-9
cdr3_aa: CASSQDNLRAGQPQHF; d_call: .; v_call: TRBV4-2
cdr3_aa: CASSLTGSPGVYTDTQYF; d_call: .; v_call: TRBV7-3
cdr3_aa: CASSTWTGGDTEAFF; d_call: TRBD1; v_call: TRBV6-5
cdr3_aa: CASSFSLDQPQHF; d_call: .; v_call: TRBV12-3/TRBV12-4
cdr3_aa: CASSSRGQGAVNQPQHF; d_call: TRBD1; v_call: TRBV6-2/TRBV6-3
cdr3_aa: CAREGRGAPTSETYEQYF; d_call: TRBD2; v_call: TRBV5-3
cdr3_aa: CASSPHPDREDEQYF; d_call: TRBD1; v_call: TRBV23-1
cdr3_aa: CASSQDLGTYSGNTIYF; d_call: .; v_call: TRBV4-3
cdr3_aa: CASSPLAGSYNEQFF; d_call: TRBD2; v_call: TRBV7-7
cdr3_aa: CASSPSVSYEQYF; d_call: .; v_call: TRBV27
cdr3_aa: CASSRGGRNTIYF; d_call: .; v_call: TRBV6-4
cdr3_aa: CAWSKRDRKETQYF; d_call: TRBD1; v_call: TRBV30
cdr3_aa: CVVARSATNEKLFF; d_call: .; v_call: TRBV2
cdr3_aa: CASSFPSGGPSYNEQFF; d_call: .; v_call: TRBV7-9
cdr3_aa: CASSPVVSSGLQETQYF; d_call: TRBD2; v_call: TRBV5-1
cdr3_aa: CASSLGRASSNSPLHF; d_call: .; v_call: TRBV5-6
cdr3_aa: CASRFDGVETQYF; d_call: .; v_call: TRBV7-9
cdr3_aa: CASQGAAQPQHF; d_call: TRBD1; v_call: TRBV6-6
cdr3_aa: CASSPIGTGIYEQYF; d_call: .; v_call: TRBV27